What follows is one TCR beta chain and its context. In terms of age and location, participants ranged from roughly 18 to 90 years and lived in 24 US areas. TCRdb's copy holds only in-frame clones and misses some; the assay was immunoSEQ multiplex PCR. This table has some 200,000 clones, 70% to 85% appearing once. This record belongs to a study of blood T cell repertoires in COVID-19. Overall study context: COVID-19 samples collected from the United States, Italy and Spain covered acute and convalescent phases.

Trimming removed 5 bases from V and 5 bases from J; junction bases left unmatched: 17. This CDR3 has 18 residues. Germline CDR1 reads SGHAT; CDR2 reads FQNNGV. Input material: PBMCs or T cells enriched from blood (not recorded which). The receptor was isolated from a woman aged 60 to 75 with acute COVID-19. This chain joins TRBV11-2 and TRBJ2-3; TRBD2 matches 9 bases. The CDR3 protein is CASSPENWAGGRKDTQYF. The DNA for the CDR3 is TGTGCCAGCAGCCCCGAGAATTGGGCGGGGGGGCGTAAAGATACGCAGTATTTT. Supplemented by reference TRBV11-2 and TRBJ2-3, the full variable domain reads EAGVAQSPRYKIIEKRQSVAFWCNPISGHATLYWYQQILGQGPKLLIQFQNNGVVDDSQLPKDRFSAERLKGVDSTLKIQPAKLEDSAVYLCASSPENWAGGRKDTQYFGPGTRLTVL.